These 31 T cell receptor beta chains were sequenced from one sample in a study of blood T cell repertoires in COVID-19. Clones were sequenced by immunoSEQ multiplex PCR, and TCRdb holds only the in-frame ones, with some missing. The sample lists 290,000 or so clones; approximately 90% were seen once. Sequenced input: peripheral blood. These receptors were obtained from a man between 18 and 29 years old with active or convalescent COVID-19.

This clone occurred once. This chain uses TRBV2 with TRBJ1-2; D is possibly TRBD1 (6 bases). CDR3 size: 13 residues. Trimming stripped 6 bases from V and 3 bases from J, with 11 bases between. Per the germline V gene, CDR1 is SNHLY and CDR2 is FYNNEI. CDR3 DNA: TGTGCCAGCAGGAAGGACAGTCACTATGGCTACACCTTC. It specifies CASRKDSHYGYTF.

The chain carries TRBV6-2 or TRBV6-3 and TRBJ1-4; D is uncertain. The ends were cut back, 4 bases at V and 6 bases at J, with 6 bases in the middle. The germline V gene has CDR1 MNHEY and CDR2 SVGEGT. The CDR3 has 12 residues. CDR3 protein: CASSSRHEKLFF. The CDR3 DNA reads as TGTGCCAGCAGTTCGAGGCATGAAAAACTGTTTTTT.

The chain links TRBV9 to TRBJ2-7; tentative D call: TRBD2 (6 bases). V shed 0 bases and J shed 1 base, with 8 bases lying between them. The CDR3 has 14 residues. Germline CDR1 and CDR2: SGDLS and YYNGEE. CDR3 amino acids: CASSVGGKSYEQYF. CDR3 nucleotide sequence: TGTGCCAGCAGCGTAGGCGGGAAGTCCTACGAGCAGTACTTC.

The V and J genes are TRBV5-5 and TRBJ2-2, with D perhaps TRBD1 (6 bases). The CDR3 sequence is 15 residues long. Germline V gives CDR1 SGHKS, CDR2 YYEKEE (reference sequence). V was pared by 1 base and J by 2 bases, with 9 bases between. CDR3 coding DNA: TGTGCCAGCAGCTTGTGGACAGCCAACACCGGGGAGCTGTTTTTT. The encoded protein is CASSLWTANTGELFF.

CDR3 in DNA: TGTGCCAGCAGCACCGTTGGGCCATTGAATCGAGCCCTCCACTTT. Amino acids: CASSTVGPLNRALHF. V is TRBV28 and J is TRBJ1-6; D is undetermined. Germline V gene sequence: CDR1 MDHEN, CDR2 SYDVKM. With 6 bases removed from V and 14 bases from J, the gap between germline ends came to 23 bases. The CDR3 has 15 residues.

This clone occurred a few times. The chain is built from TRBV7-6 and TRBJ2-7; TRBD1 matches at 9 bases. The CDR3 is 15 residues long. The germline V gene has CDR1 SGHVS and CDR2 FNYEAQ. V was clipped by 5 bases and J by 3 bases; unmatched bases: 8. The CDR3 loop is CASSRDRDKHYEQYF. The CDR3 DNA reads as TGTGCCAGCAGCCGGGACAGGGACAAGCACTACGAGCAGTACTTC.

The CDR3 region is CASSPIRTNGEEQFF. CDR3 coding DNA: TGTGCCAGCAGTCCGATTAGGACTAACGGGGAGGAGCAGTTCTTC. The chain recombines TRBV6-5 with TRBJ2-1; D is perhaps TRBD2 (6 bases). Trimming took off 5 bases at V and 10 bases at J, with 21 bases between the two ends. The CDR3 sequence is 15 residues long. CDR1 and CDR2 from the germline V gene are MNHEY and SVGAGI.

The V and J genes are TRBV24-1 and TRBJ2-2; 10 nucleotides line up with TRBD2. The J segment lost 6 bases and the V segment lost 6 bases, leaving 6 bases of the junction unmatched. Germline CDR1 and CDR2: KGHDR and SFDVKD. This CDR3 has 15 amino acids. In DNA, the CDR3 is TGTGCCACCAGTACTAGCGGGATTTACCCCGGGGAGCTGTTTTTT. Protein: CATSTSGIYPGELFF.

This chain uses TRBV4-1 with TRBJ2-2; 10 bases agree with TRBD1. This CDR3 has 17 residues. Trimming took 4 bases from V and 2 from J; bases not matched to a gene: 7. The germline gives CDR1 MGHRA, CDR2 YSYEKL. This CDR3 is CASSRTDRGLNTGELFF. The CDR3 nucleotides are TGCGCCAGCAGCCGAACTGACAGGGGGCTTAACACCGGGGAGCTGTTTTTT.

The count of this clone is one. V is TRBV5-4 and J is TRBJ2-7; D uncertain. Germline loops: CDR1 SGHNT, CDR2 YYREEE (reference sequence). The CDR3 contains 12 residues. V lost 1 base and J 5 bases, leaving 7 bases between the germline ends. The CDR3 is CASSLWAHEQYF. CDR3 coding DNA: TGTGCCAGCAGCTTGTGGGCGCACGAGCAGTACTTC.

The V call is TRBV2, the J call TRBJ2-1; tentative D call: TRBD1 (6 bases). Trimming shortened V by 8 bases and J by 4 bases, and 18 bases separated the two germline ends. The CDR3 runs 15 residues. CDR1 is SNHLY, CDR2 FYNNEI, per germline. This chain's CDR3 is CASAFQGHLYNEQFF. CDR3 nucleotide sequence: TGTGCCAGCGCCTTCCAGGGGCACCTATACAATGAGCAGTTCTTC.

The table lists this clone with a few counts. This chain connects TRBV9 to TRBJ2-7; D perhaps matches TRBD1 (7 bases). The CDR3 is 15 amino acids. Per the germline V gene, CDR1 is SGDLS and CDR2 is YYNGEE. Trimming pared 0 bases from V and 5 bases from J, leaving 15 bases between. The CDR3 DNA follows: TGTGCCAGCAGCGTAGCAGGCAGGGGGGCCCACGAGCAGTACTTC. Translating gives CASSVAGRGAHEQYF.

The chain couples TRBV5-1 to TRBJ2-5; no reliable D call. Germline V gene data show CDR1 as SGHRS and CDR2 as YFSETQ. V shed 0 bases and J shed 5 bases, with 11 bases lying between them. The CDR3 runs 14 residues. CDR3 sequence: CASSLVSSRETQYF. The CDR3 DNA follows: TGCGCCAGCAGCTTGGTGTCTAGTCGGGAGACCCAGTACTTC. Together with reference TRBV5-1 and TRBJ2-5, the CDR3 gives the full variable domain: KAGVTQTPRYLIKTRGQQVTLSCSPISGHRSVSWYQQTPGQGLQFLFEYFSETQRNKGNFPGRFSGRQFSNSRSEMNVSTLELGDSALYLCASSLVSSRETQYFGPGTRLLVL.

This clone was seen only once. The chain combines TRBV29-1 with TRBJ2-7; 8 bases match TRBD1. V was clipped by 3 bases and J by 4 bases; unmatched bases: 8. The CDR3 totals 14 residues. From germline, CDR1 is SQVTM and CDR2 ANQGSEA. The CDR3 protein is CSVELGRGLYEQYF. Written as DNA, the CDR3 is TGCAGCGTTGAGCTGGGCAGGGGGCTGTACGAGCAGTACTTC.

V is TRBV4-1 and J is TRBJ2-4; possible D gene TRBD2, 5 bases. CDR3 size: 15 residues. Germline CDR1 MGHRA, CDR2 YSYEKL. The germline V and J ends were trimmed by 4 bases and 0 bases, with 10 bases remaining between them. In DNA, the CDR3 is TGCGCCAGCAGCCCAGGACTGCAAGCCAAAAACATTCAGTACTTC. Translated, it gives CASSPGLQAKNIQYF.

The chain employs TRBV4-1 and TRBJ2-7; 9 bases map to TRBD1. The CDR3 sequence is 14 residues long. V lost 0 bases, J lost 7 bases, and 4 bases stayed unmatched. The germline CDR1 and CDR2 sequences are MGHRA and YSYEKL. The CDR3 loop is CASSQEDRGHEQYF. For the CDR3, the DNA is TGCGCCAGCAGCCAAGAGGACAGGGGTCATGAGCAGTACTTC.

Worth noting for this clone: The sample contains more than one DNA sequence encoding this CDR3. The chain joins TRBV18 to TRBJ2-7, with 9 bases fitting TRBD1. Germline V lookup: CDR1 KGHSH, CDR2 LQKENI. CDR3 size: 14 residues. Losses at the gene ends were 3 bases for V and 2 bases for J; bases not matched to a gene: 2. The CDR3 region is CASSPGTGTYEQYF. The CDR3 nucleotides read TGTGCCAGCTCACCCGGGACAGGGACCTACGAGCAGTACTTC.

The genes are TRBV6-5 and TRBJ1-1; D is undetermined. The CDR3 runs to 14 residues. Germline lookup yields CDR1 MNHEY and CDR2 SVGAGI. The germline V and J ends were trimmed by 2 bases and 1 base, with 8 bases remaining between them. CDR3 residues: CASSYLTANTEAFF. CDR3 DNA sequence: TGTGCCAGCAGTTACCTAACAGCGAACACTGAAGCTTTCTTT.

This clone has a single count. CDR3 region: CASRLGGGAEAFF. CDR3 nucleotides: TGTGCCAGTAGACTGGGGGGAGGAGCTGAAGCTTTCTTT. The chain carries TRBV19 and TRBJ1-1, with D possibly TRBD1 on 5 matching bases. Germline loops: CDR1 LNHDA, CDR2 SQIVND (reference sequence). Trimming left V 6 bases short and J 6 bases short, with 14 bases between. The CDR3 is 13 residues long.

The rearrangement uses TRBV27 and TRBJ2-6; D remains unclear. The germline V gene has CDR1 MNHEY and CDR2 SMNVEV (reference sequence). V was pared by 5 bases and J by 0 bases, with 14 bases between. There are 17 residues in the CDR3. In DNA, the CDR3 is TGTGCCAGCAGTCCCCTCCCGACAATCTCTGGGGCCAACGTCCTGACTTTC. It codes for CASSPLPTISGANVLTF.

The chain is built from TRBV5-5 and TRBJ2-2; 7 bases fit TRBD1. CDR1 and CDR2 (germline): SGHKS, YYEKEE (reference sequence). The CDR3 length is 15 residues. Losses at the gene ends were 0 bases for V and 5 bases for J; bases not matched to a gene: 4. CDR3 sequence reads: CASSLELQGTGELFF. In DNA form, the CDR3 reads TGTGCCAGCAGCTTGGAATTACAGGGGACCGGGGAGCTGTTTTTT. Using reference TRBV5-5 and TRBJ2-2 for the parts outside the CDR3, the full variable domain is DAGVTQSPTHLIKTRGQQVTLRCSPISGHKSVSWYQQVLGQGPQFIFQYYEKEERGRGNFPDRFSARQFPNYSSELNVNALLLGDSALYLCASSLELQGTGELFFGEGSRLTVL.

The genes are TRBV28 and TRBJ1-5, with D possibly matching TRBD1 (6 bases). V was clipped by 7 bases and J by 6 bases, with 13 bases between them. The V gene's germline CDR1 is MDHEN and CDR2 SYDVKM. The CDR3 length is 13 residues. In DNA, the CDR3 is TGTGCCAGCATGGGCAGGGGAAGTCAGCCCCAGCATTTT. Translated: CASMGRGSQPQHF.

This chain links TRBV4-3 with TRBJ2-3; TRBD2 agrees at 7 bases. CDR3 length: 15 amino acids. Germline CDR1 and CDR2: LGHNA and YSLEER. V shed 2 bases, J shed 5 bases, and the junction held 7 bases outside the gene matches. The CDR3 here is CASSQSSGLVDTQYF. The CDR3 DNA sequence: TGCGCCAGCAGCCAATCTAGCGGACTAGTAGATACGCAGTATTTT.

The rearrangement uses TRBV27 and TRBJ1-6, with TRBD1 matching over 7 bases. The V segment lost 1 base and the J segment 1 base; nucleotides outside the gene matches: 4. The CDR3 runs to 17 residues. Germline CDR1 and CDR2: MNHEY and SMNVEV (reference sequence). The chain's CDR3 is CASSLYRGGSYNSPLHF. In DNA, the CDR3 is TGTGCCAGCAGTTTATACAGGGGAGGTTCCTATAATTCACCCCTCCACTTT.

This chain joins TRBV5-4 and TRBJ2-1, with 7 bases fitting TRBD1. The CDR3 is made up of 14 amino acids. Germline V gene sequence: CDR1 SGHNT, CDR2 YYREEE (reference sequence). J was trimmed by 0 bases and V by 10 bases; bases with no gene match: 7. CDR3 nucleotide sequence: TGTGCCGGACAGGACAGGAGCTCCTACAATGAGCAGTTCTTC. Protein product: CAGQDRSSYNEQFF.

V gene TRBV6-2 or TRBV6-3 combines with J gene TRBJ2-3; TRBD2 is a possible D gene (5 bases). Per the germline V gene, CDR1 is MNHEY and CDR2 is SVGEGT. The CDR3 contains 13 residues. V lost 4 bases and J lost 3, with 8 bases in between. The CDR3 DNA follows: TGTGCCAGCAGTTGGAGGTCAACAGATACGCAGTATTTT. Translation: CASSWRSTDTQYF.

The CDR3 is CASTPLGLDEQFF. In nucleotides, the CDR3 is TGTGCCAGCACCCCACTCGGGTTGGATGAGCAGTTCTTC. The rearrangement joins TRBV6-6 to TRBJ2-1, with D uncertain. The CDR3 covers 13 residues. Trimming shortened V by 7 bases and J by 8 bases, and 15 bases separated the two germline ends. Germline loops: CDR1 MNHNY, CDR2 SVGAGI (reference sequence).

This clone was counted a few times. This chain joins TRBV19 and TRBJ1-5; no clear D. Trimming pared 6 bases from V and 7 bases from J, leaving 13 bases between. This CDR3 is built from 13 residues. The germline V gene encodes CDR1 LNHDA and CDR2 SQIVND (reference sequence). CDR3 nucleotide sequence: TGTGCCAGTAGGGATACAGCCGTCCAGCCCCAGCATTTT. Encoded protein: CASRDTAVQPQHF. The variable domain in full, completed from reference TRBV19 and TRBJ1-5, reads DGGITQSPKYLFRKEGQNVTLSCEQNLNHDAMYWYRQDPGQGLRLIYYSQIVNDFQKGDIAEGYSVSREKKESFPLTVTSAQKNPTAFYLCASRDTAVQPQHFGDGTRLSIL.

This clone was detected a few times. J is TRBJ1-5 and V is TRBV2; D perhaps matches TRBD1 (5 bases). The germline gives CDR1 SNHLY, CDR2 FYNNEI. Trimming left V 6 bases short and J 0 bases short, with 12 bases between. The CDR3 totals 15 residues. The CDR3 here is CASRAGSNSNQPQHF. The CDR3 region has the DNA TGTGCCAGCAGAGCAGGGTCAAATAGCAATCAGCCCCAGCATTTT.

This sequence joins TRBV27 and TRBJ1-4, with D possibly matching TRBD1 (6 bases). CDR1 and CDR2 (germline): MNHEY, SMNVEV (reference sequence). Trimming stripped 4 bases from V and 5 bases from J, with 11 bases between. This CDR3 is built from 14 residues. For the CDR3, the DNA is TGTGCCAGCAGTTGGAACAGGGCCAATGAAAAACTGTTTTTT. Its protein product is CASSWNRANEKLFF.

The chain recombines TRBV6-1 with TRBJ1-2, with D maybe TRBD1 (5 bases). This CDR3 is 14 amino acids long. Trimming stripped 0 bases from V and 5 bases from J, with 10 bases between. Germline-derived CDR1 and CDR2 are MNHNS and SASEGT. The CDR3 sequence is CASSEALGGYGYTF. The CDR3 DNA follows: TGTGCCAGCAGTGAAGCACTCGGGGGGTATGGCTACACCTTC.